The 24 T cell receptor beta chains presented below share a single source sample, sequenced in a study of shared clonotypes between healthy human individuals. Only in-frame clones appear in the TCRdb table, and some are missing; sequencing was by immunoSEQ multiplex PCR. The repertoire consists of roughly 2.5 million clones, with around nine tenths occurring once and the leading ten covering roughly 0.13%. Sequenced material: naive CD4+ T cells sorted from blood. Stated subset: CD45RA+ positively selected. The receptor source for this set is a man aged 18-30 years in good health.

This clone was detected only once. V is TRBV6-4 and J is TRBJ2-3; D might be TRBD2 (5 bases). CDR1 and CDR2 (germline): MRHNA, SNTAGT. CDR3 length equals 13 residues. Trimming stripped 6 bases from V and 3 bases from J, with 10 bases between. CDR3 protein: CASSRLRTDTQYF. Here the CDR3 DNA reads TGTGCCAGCAGCCGACTAAGGACAGATACGCAGTATTTT.

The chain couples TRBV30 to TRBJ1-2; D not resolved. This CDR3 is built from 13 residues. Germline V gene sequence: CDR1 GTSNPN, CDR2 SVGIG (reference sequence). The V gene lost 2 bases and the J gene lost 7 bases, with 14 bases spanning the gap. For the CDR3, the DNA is TGTGCCTGGAGTCAGAGGGAGATCTCTGGCTACACCTTC. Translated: CAWSQREISGYTF.

This CDR3 is CASSKGLNRGERGYTF. For the CDR3, the DNA is TGTGCCAGCAGCAAAGGATTGAACAGGGGGGAGCGGGGCTACACCTTC. V gene TRBV21-1 combines with J gene TRBJ1-2; the DNA was not compared with TRBD1, the D call given in the table. TRBV21-1 is a pseudogene segment. The CDR3 is 16 residues long.

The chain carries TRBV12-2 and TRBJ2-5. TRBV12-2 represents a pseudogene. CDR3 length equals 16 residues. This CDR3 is CASRFEPDGAWETQYF. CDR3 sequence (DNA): TGTGCAAGTCGTTTTGAGCCGGACGGCGCTTGGGAGACCCAGTACTTC.

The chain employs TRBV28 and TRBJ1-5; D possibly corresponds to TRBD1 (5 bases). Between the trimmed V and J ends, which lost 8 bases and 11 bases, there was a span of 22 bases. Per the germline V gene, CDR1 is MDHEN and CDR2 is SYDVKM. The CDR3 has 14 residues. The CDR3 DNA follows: TGTGCCAGCGGACTACAGGCCCGCCTTGGGTCCCAGCATTTT. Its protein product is CASGLQARLGSQHF.

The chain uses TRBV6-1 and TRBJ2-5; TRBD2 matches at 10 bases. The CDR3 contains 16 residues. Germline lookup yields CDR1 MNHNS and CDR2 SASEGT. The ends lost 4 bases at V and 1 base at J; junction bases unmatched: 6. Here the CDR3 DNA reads TGTGCCAGCAGTGCTTCTAGCGGGGGTCGCCAAGAGACCCAGTACTTC. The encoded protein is CASSASSGGRQETQYF.

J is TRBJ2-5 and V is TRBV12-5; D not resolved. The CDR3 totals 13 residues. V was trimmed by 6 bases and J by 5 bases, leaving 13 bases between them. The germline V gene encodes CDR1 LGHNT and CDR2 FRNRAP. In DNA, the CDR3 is TGTGCTAGTGGCCTACGGCGGTCGGAGACCCAGTACTTC. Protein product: CASGLRRSETQYF.

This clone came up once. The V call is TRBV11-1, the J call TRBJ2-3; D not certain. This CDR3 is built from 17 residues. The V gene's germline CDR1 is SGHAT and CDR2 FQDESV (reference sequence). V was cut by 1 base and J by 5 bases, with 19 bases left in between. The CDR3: CASSLGLRSLAVDTQYF. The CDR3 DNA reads TGTGCCAGCAGCTTAGGGTTAAGAAGTCTCGCCGTAGATACGCAGTATTTT.

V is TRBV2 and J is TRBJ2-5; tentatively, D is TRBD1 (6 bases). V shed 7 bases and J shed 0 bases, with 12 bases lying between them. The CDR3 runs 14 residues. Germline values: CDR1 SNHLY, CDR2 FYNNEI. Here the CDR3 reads CASTIDRYQETQYF. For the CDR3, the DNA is TGTGCCAGCACCATTGACAGGTACCAAGAGACCCAGTACTTC.

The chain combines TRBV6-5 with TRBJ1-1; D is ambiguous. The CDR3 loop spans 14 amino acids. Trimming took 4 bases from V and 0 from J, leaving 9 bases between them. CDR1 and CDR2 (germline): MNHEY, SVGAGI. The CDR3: CASSSFTLNTEAFF. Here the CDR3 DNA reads TGTGCCAGCAGTTCCTTCACACTGAACACTGAAGCTTTCTTT.

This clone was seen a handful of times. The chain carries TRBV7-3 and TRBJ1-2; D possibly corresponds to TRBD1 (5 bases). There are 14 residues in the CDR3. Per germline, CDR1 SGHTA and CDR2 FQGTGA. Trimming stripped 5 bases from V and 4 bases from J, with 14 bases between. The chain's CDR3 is CASSPHGGGYGYTF. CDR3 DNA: TGTGCCAGCAGCCCTCACGGGGGGGGCTATGGCTACACCTTC. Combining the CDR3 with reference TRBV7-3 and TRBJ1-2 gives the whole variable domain GAGVSQTPSNKVTEKGKYVELRCDPISGHTALYWYRQSLGQGPEFLIYFQGTGAADDSGLPNDRFFAVRPEGSVSTLKIQRTERGDSAVYLCASSPHGGGYGYTFGSGTRLTVV.

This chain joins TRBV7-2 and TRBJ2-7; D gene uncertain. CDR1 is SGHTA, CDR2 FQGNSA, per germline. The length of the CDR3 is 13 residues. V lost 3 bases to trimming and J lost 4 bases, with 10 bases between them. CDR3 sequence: CASSLAVAYEQYF. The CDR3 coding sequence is TGTGCCAGCAGCTTGGCAGTCGCGTACGAGCAGTACTTC.

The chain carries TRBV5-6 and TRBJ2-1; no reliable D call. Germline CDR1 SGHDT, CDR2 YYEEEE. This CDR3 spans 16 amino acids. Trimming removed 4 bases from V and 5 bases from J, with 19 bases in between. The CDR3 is CASSAPSTTGNNEQFF. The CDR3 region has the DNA TGTGCCAGCAGCGCGCCCTCGACCACTGGCAACAATGAGCAGTTCTTC.

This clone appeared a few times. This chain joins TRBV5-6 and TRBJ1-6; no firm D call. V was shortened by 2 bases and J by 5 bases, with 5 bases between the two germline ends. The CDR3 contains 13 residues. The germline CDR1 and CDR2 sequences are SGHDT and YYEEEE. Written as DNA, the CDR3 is TGTGCCAGCAGCTTTGTTGATAATTCACCCCTCCACTTT. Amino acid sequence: CASSFVDNSPLHF.

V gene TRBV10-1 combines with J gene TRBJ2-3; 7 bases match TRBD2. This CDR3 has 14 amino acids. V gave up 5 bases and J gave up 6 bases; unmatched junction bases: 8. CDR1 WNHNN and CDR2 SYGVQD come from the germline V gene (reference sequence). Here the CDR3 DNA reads TGCGCCAGCAGTCGGGCTAGCGGTGGGGATACGCAGTATTTT. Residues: CASSRASGGDTQYF.

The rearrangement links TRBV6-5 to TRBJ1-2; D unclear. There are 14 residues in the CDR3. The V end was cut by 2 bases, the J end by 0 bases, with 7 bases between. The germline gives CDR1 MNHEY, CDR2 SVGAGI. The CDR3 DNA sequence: TGTGCCAGCAGTTACAGGGAAGCTAACTATGGCTACACCTTC. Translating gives CASSYREANYGYTF.

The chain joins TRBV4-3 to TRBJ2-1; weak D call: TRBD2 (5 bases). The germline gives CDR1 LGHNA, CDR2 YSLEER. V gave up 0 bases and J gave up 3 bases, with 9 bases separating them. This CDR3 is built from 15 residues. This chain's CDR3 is CASSQEELGYNEQFF. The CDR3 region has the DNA TGCGCCAGCAGCCAAGAGGAACTAGGCTACAATGAGCAGTTCTTC.

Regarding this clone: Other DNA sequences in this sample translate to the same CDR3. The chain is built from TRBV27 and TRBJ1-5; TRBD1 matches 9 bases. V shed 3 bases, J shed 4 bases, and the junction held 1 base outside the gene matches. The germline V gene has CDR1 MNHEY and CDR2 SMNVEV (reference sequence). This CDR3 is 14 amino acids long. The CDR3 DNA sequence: TGTGCCAGCAGTTTCGGGACAGGGAATCAGCCCCAGCATTTT. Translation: CASSFGTGNQPQHF.

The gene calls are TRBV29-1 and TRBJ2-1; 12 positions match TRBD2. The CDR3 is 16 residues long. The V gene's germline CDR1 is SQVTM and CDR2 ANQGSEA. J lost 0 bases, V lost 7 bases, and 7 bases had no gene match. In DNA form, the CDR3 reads TGCAGCGCCTGGACTAGCGGGACTAGCTCCTACAATGAGCAGTTCTTC. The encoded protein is CSAWTSGTSSYNEQFF.

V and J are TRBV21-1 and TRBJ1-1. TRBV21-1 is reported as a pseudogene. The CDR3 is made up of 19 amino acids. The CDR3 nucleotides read TGTGCCAGCAGCAAAGGTTATCGTGATATGACCGAAGGAAACACTGAAGCTTTCTTT. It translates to CASSKGYRDMTEGNTEAFF.

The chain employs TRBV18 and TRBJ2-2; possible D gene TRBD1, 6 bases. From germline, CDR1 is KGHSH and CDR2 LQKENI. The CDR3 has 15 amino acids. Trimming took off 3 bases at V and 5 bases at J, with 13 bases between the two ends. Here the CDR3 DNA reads TGTGCCAGCTCACCTACACAGGGATCAACCGGGGAGCTGTTTTTT. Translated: CASSPTQGSTGELFF. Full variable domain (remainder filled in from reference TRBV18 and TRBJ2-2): NAGVMQNPRHLVRRRGQEARLRCSPMKGHSHVYWYRQLPEEGLKFMVYLQKENIIDESGMPKERFSAEFPKEGPSILRIQQVVRGDSAAYFCASSPTQGSTGELFFGEGSRLTVL.

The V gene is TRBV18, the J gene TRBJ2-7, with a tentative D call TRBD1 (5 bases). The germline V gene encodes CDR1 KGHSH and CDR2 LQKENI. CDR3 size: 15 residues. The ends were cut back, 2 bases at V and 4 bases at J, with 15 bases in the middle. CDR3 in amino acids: CASSPSQGLDYEQYF. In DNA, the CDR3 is TGTGCCAGCTCACCATCGCAGGGTCTCGATTACGAGCAGTACTTC.

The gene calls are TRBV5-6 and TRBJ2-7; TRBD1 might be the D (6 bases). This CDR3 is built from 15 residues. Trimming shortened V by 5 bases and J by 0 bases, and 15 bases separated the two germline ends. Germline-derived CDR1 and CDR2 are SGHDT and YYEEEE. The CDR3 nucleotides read TGTGCCAGCAGTTATGACAGGACAAACTCCTACGAGCAGTACTTC. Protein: CASSYDRTNSYEQYF.

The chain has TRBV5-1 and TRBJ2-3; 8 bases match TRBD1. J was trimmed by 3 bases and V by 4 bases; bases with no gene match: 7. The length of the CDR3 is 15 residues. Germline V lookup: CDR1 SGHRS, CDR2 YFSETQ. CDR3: CASSHQGAPTDTQYF. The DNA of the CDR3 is TGCGCCAGCAGCCACCAGGGGGCGCCAACAGATACGCAGTATTTT. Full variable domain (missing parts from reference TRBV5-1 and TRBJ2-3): KAGVTQTPRYLIKTRGQQVTLSCSPISGHRSVSWYQQTPGQGLQFLFEYFSETQRNKGNFPGRFSGRQFSNSRSEMNVSTLELGDSALYLCASSHQGAPTDTQYFGPGTRLTVL.